This TCR beta chain was documented in a study of T cells in Graves' hyperthyroidism and ophthalmopathy. Study summary: Any treatment followed the collection of peripheral blood at initial diagnosis.

The CDR3 runs 14 residues. V lost 6 bases to trimming and J lost 5 bases; unmatched junction nucleotides: 4. The CDR3 regions of TCR beta were amplified from RNA transcripts. HTBI primers were the set used in a first-round RT-PCR of the TCR CDR3. A single record per CDR3 protein comes from TCRdb applying MiXCR to the multiplex PCR reads. The repertoire holds around 190,000 distinct CDR3 sequences, with roughly a sixth as singletons. No ophthalmopathy progression within 18 months constituted stable Graves' hyperthyroidism. Patients aged 18 to 65 with hyperthyroidism were newly diagnosed, with duration under 2 months.

The V and J genes are TRBV12-3 or TRBV12-4 and TRBJ2-7; 13 bases match TRBD2. The sample consisted of blood. The sequence derives from a woman aged 50 to 60 with Graves' hyperthyroidism. The CDR3 DNA is TGTGCCAGCAGGTGGACTAGCGGGAGCCACGAGCAGTACTTC. Protein product: CASRWTSGSHEQYF.